The 3 T cell receptor beta chains listed next were all sequenced from one sample in a study of cytotoxic CD8 clonotypes in ibrutinib-treated CLL. Generated by immunoSEQ multiplex PCR, the TCRdb table keeps only in-frame clones and is missing some. This table has some 150,000 clones, approximately 80% appearing once. The sample here was PBMCs, taken after 12 months of ibrutinib treatment. The receptors shown here come from a human donor with chronic lymphocytic leukemia.

The CDR3 DNA reads as TGTGCCTGGAGACCCGTGTACAAGACCCAGTACTTC. This sequence encodes CAWRPVYKTQYF. The chain uses TRBV30 and TRBJ2-5, with D hard to call. CDR1 and CDR2 (germline): GTSNPN, SVGIG (reference sequence). This CDR3 contains 12 residues. Between the trimmed V and J ends, which lost 3 bases and 6 bases, there was a span of 11 bases.

The gene calls are TRBV7-3 and TRBJ2-5, with D uncertain. This CDR3 has 13 amino acids. Trimming left V 5 bases short and J 5 bases short, with 12 bases between. Germline values: CDR1 SGHTA, CDR2 FQGTGA. The CDR3 DNA follows: TGTGCCAGCAGCCCGTCCCCCCAGGAGACCCAGTACTTC. Translation gives CASSPSPQETQYF.

The V call is TRBV6-1, the J call TRBJ1-2, with no clear D. The CDR3 sequence is 12 residues long. Trimming removed 6 bases at V and 0 bases at J, with 5 bases between. From germline, CDR1 is MNHNS and CDR2 SASEGT. The CDR3 nucleotides are TGTGCCAGCAGACCTCCTAACTATGGCTACACCTTC. Translating gives CASRPPNYGYTF.